Included here is one T cell receptor (beta chain) sequence, with context. The antigen it recognizes is unknown. Per-nucleotide qualities are absent, and no much larger clonotype sits a single base away. Healthy HIV-negative adults with no recently reported acute infections or vaccinations were included as donors. Every donor was a Caucasian adult living in Nashville, Tennessee, USA. Magnetic negative selection was used to enrich CD4+ T cells, after which naive cells were positively selected on CD45RA and the negative fraction became the memory subset. After blood collection by leukapheresis, PBMCs were isolated using Ficoll-Histopaque density gradient centrifugation and then cryopreserved in the vapor phase of liquid nitrogen. Analytical flow cytometry was used to check the purity and quantity of each magnetically sorted T cell population. Each sorted fraction had its genomic DNA isolated and then quantified by UV absorbance on a Nanodrop 2000c.

Its CDR3 holds 15 amino acids, cysteine through phenylalanine. Of all the DNA, just the CDR3 is kept, 45 bases in frame from base 1. V is shortened by 5 bases, J by 4 bases, and the region joining them spans 17 bases. The germline V gene specifies SQVTM as CDR1 and ANQGSEA as CDR2. Using the deep immunoSEQ assay, multiplex PCR amplified TCR CDR3 regions from genomic DNA. Extracted genomic DNA from each cell subset was distributed evenly across all wells of several immunoSEQ 96-well plates, and each plate was treated as a replicate. For sorted subsets, around 0.2 ug genomic DNA, equal to approximately 30,000 T cell genomes, was loaded into each replicate PCR. Purified libraries were quantified with a Qubit 3.0 fluorometer, sized on a Bioanalyzer 2100, and re-quantified with the KAPA Library Quantification kit. Each immunoSEQ 96-well plate was sequenced on its own single-read 150-cycle Illumina NextSeq 550 flow cell. The study's own analysis went as follows. Because only junctional sequences without quality scores were contained in the immunoSEQ output, filtering matching that applied to full-length reads could not be performed. To assign V/J genes and CDR3, sequences were annotated against IMGT germline references using PyIR, a Python wrapper for IgBLAST v1.9. Reads were filtered out if the reads had weak V/J assignments (E-value above 1e-6), no CDR3, stop codons, out-of-frame junctions, or ambiguous translated residues. V3J clonotypes were defined as sequences sharing the same inferred V gene, J gene, and CDR3 amino acid sequence. The percentage overlap between two repertoires was calculated by dividing the number of shared unique clonotypes by the size of the smaller repertoire. Richness of each repertoire was evaluated using RTK rarefaction, the Chao1 estimator, and Recon v2.1 estimates of unobserved clonotypes. Generation probabilities were computed with OLGA for all TCRbeta clonotypes obtained by the gDNA method from several donors. The table was pulled from immuneACCESS by TCRdb, which kept in-frame rearrangements only. Such tables lose some clones; where checked, under half of the loss comes from unresolved V genes, and the rest has no known cause. V, J and clone size are taken as reported in that table, and D and trimming were inferred from the DNA itself. The table for this sample lists about 2.4 million clones; more than 90% of them were counted only once. The ten biggest clones cover roughly 0.13% of the sample.

The data originate from a study of shared clonotypes between healthy human individuals (dated by TCRdb to 2018 to 2021). Regarding the study in general: Three men and two women, aged 18 to 49 years, made up the cohort. To estimate repertoire size and how much clonotypes are shared between individuals, the study performed deep sequencing of blood TCR repertoires from roughly five healthy adults. Leukapheresis yielded between about 0.8 and 8.9 billion PBMCs per donor. Per donor, three plates each were used for CD4 naive and CD4 memory, two for CD8 naive, and one for CD8 memory. To increase sequencing depth and limit assay-specific biases, TCR repertoire library preparation and sequencing were carried out by different laboratories using diverse techniques.

Study-wide conclusions, independent of this receptor: The small number of donors limited the genetic and exposure-history diversity represented. Based on pairwise subsampling, the degree of clonotype sharing among donors was expected to be affected by sequencing depth. Estimated clonotype richness was generally larger for naive than for memory subsets. Even with the large sequencing depth, rarefaction of the sorted-subset datasets indicated that sequencing was incomplete. Compared with non-shared clonotypes, clonotypes shared by all four sorted-subset donors had higher generation probabilities. Sampling was restricted to blood, and TCR repertoires in tissue are likely to differ from TCR repertoires in blood. Sharing across four donors was observed for around 5% of naive CD4, around 3.5% of naive CD8, roughly 2.4% of memory CD4, and around 0.4% of memory CD8 clonotypes.

The V gene is TRBV29-1 and the J gene is TRBJ2-2; no D gene is confidently identified. This receptor was obtained from a man aged 18 to 29 in good health. Specimen: naive CD4+ T cells sorted from blood. The cell subset or site label, as the study defines it: CD45RA+ positively selected. The CDR3 in this case is CSVKGSTAPTGELFF. The bases read TGCAGCGTTAAGGGCAGTACAGCACCCACCGGGGAGCTGTTTTTT.